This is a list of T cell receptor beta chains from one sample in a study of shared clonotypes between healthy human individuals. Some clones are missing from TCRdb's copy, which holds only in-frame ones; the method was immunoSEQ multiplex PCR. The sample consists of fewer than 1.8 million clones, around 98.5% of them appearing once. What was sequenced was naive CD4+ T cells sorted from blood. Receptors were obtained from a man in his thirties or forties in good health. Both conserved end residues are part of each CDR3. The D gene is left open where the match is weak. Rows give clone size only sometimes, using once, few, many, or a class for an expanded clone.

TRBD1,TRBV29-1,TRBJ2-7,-,CSVGRDRGHEQYF,TGCAGCGTCGGACGGGACAGGGGGCACGAGCAGTACTTC
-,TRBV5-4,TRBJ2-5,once,CASSASTEETQYF,TGTGCCAGCAGCGCGTCCACTGAAGAGACCCAGTACTTC
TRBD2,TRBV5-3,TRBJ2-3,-,CARSLFAAQREGRGDTQYF,TGTGCCAGAAGCTTGTTCGCGGCGCAGCGGGAGGGCCGGGGAGATACGCAGTATTTT
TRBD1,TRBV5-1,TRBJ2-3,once,CASSPRTSGQGNTDTQYF,TGCGCCAGCAGCCCCAGAACATCGGGACAGGGGAACACAGATACGCAGTATTTT
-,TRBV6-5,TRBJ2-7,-,CASSQGSYEQYF,TGTGCCAGCAGTCAGGGGAGCTACGAGCAGTACTTC
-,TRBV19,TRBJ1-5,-,CASSIEGMGGARQPQHF,TGTGCCAGTAGTATAGAGGGCATGGGGGGGGCAAGACAGCCCCAGCATTTT
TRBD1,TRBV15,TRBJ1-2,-,CATSSWDSNYGYTF,TGTGCCACCAGCAGCTGGGACAGCAACTATGGCTACACCTTC
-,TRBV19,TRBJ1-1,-,CASSIGHMRNTEAFF,TGTGCCAGTAGTATTGGCCACATGCGGAACACTGAAGCTTTCTTT
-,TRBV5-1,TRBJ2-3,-,CASSLVPDTDTQYF,TGCGCCAGCAGCTTGGTCCCAGACACAGATACGCAGTATTTT
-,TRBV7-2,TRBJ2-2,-,CASSLVAGQNTGELFF,TGTGCCAGCAGCTTAGTGGCGGGTCAGAACACCGGGGAGCTGTTTTTT
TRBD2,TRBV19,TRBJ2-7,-,CASSPSGTSVYEQYF,TGTGCCAGCAGCCCATCCGGGACTAGCGTCTACGAGCAGTACTTC
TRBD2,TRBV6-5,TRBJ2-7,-,CASSSTWTSGRYEQYF,TGTGCCAGCAGTTCCACTTGGACTAGCGGGAGGTACGAGCAGTACTTC
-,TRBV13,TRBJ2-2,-,CASSLVPGNTGELFF,TGTGCCAGCAGCTTAGTACCGGGAAACACCGGGGAGCTGTTTTTT
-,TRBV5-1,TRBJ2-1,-,CASSSGAFPGHEQFF,TGCGCCAGCAGCAGTGGGGCGTTCCCGGGGCATGAGCAGTTCTTC
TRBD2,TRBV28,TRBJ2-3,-,CATSGTSGTDTQYF,TGTGCCACTTCCGGGACTAGCGGTACAGATACGCAGTATTTT
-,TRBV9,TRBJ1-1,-,CASSSWTQNTEAFF,TGTGCCAGCAGCTCGTGGACGCAGAACACTGAAGCTTTCTTT
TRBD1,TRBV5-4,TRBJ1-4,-,CASSLWGTGDEKLFF,TGTGCCAGCAGCTTGTGGGGGACAGGGGATGAAAAACTGTTTTTT
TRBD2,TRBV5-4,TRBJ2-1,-,CASSLAGGVHNEQFF,TGTGCCAGCAGTCTAGCGGGAGGGGTCCACAATGAGCAGTTCTTC
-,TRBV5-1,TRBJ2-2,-,CASSFMAGGFTGELFF,TGCGCCAGCAGCTTCATGGCCGGGGGTTTCACCGGGGAGCTGTTTTTT
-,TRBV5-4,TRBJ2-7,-,CASSLGGSPYEQYF,TGTGCCAGCAGCTTGGGAGGGAGTCCCTACGAGCAGTACTTC
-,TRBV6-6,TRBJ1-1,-,CASSYSGEEAFF,TGTGCCAGCAGTTACTCGGGCGAAGAAGCTTTCTTT
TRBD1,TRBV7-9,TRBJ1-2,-,CASSSTQGWDGYTF,TGTGCCAGCAGCTCAACACAGGGGTGGGATGGCTACACCTTC
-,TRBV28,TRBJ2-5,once,CASSLSPRETQYF,TGTGCCAGCAGTTTAAGTCCTCGCGAGACCCAGTACTTC
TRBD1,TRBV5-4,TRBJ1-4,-,CASSLRTGGNEKLFF,TGTGCCAGCAGCTTGAGAACAGGGGGAAATGAAAAACTGTTTTTT
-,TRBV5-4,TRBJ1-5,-,CASSLAPSGQPQHF,TGTGCCAGCAGCTTGGCCCCCTCTGGTCAGCCCCAGCATTTT
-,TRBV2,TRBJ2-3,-,CASSEDRGIADTQYF,TGTGCCAGCAGTGAAGATCGAGGTATTGCAGATACGCAGTATTTT
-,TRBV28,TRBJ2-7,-,CASRGNTRQYF,TGTGCCAGCAGGGGGAATACGAGGCAGTACTTC
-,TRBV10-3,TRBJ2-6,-,CAAAARGNTPSGANVLTF,TGTGCCGCCGCGGCCCGGGGCAACACTCCCTCTGGGGCCAACGTCCTGACTTTC
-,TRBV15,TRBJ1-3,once,CATSREKTDSGNTIYF,TGTGCCACCAGCAGAGAAAAGACAGACTCTGGAAACACCATATATTTT
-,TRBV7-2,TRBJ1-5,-,CASSLEGIGSQPQHF,TGTGCCAGCAGCTTAGAAGGGATAGGGAGCCAGCCCCAGCATTTT
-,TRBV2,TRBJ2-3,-,CASSNSRGSDTQYF,TGTGCCAGCAGTAACAGCCGGGGATCTGATACGCAGTATTTT
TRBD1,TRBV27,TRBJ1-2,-,CASRPGQGYGYTF,TGTGCCAGCAGGCCGGGACAGGGCTATGGCTACACCTTC
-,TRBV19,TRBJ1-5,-,CASSMWDQPQHF,TGTGCCAGTAGTATGTGGGATCAGCCCCAGCATTTT
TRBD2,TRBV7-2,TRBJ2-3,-,CASSPSGRAPPSTDTQYF,TGTGCCAGCAGCCCTAGCGGGAGGGCCCCCCCCTCCACAGATACGCAGTATTTT
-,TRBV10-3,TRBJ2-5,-,CAISEGGGSKTQYF,TGTGCCATCAGTGAAGGTGGAGGTTCGAAGACCCAGTACTTC
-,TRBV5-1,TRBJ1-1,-,CASSLDRPDTEAFF,TGCGCCAGCAGCCTCGATCGACCGGACACTGAAGCTTTCTTT
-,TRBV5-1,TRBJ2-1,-,CASSLKGTQDEQFF,TGCGCCAGCAGCTTGAAAGGGACCCAAGATGAGCAGTTCTTC
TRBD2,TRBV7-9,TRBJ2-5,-,CASSRGLAGGETQYF,TGTGCCAGCAGCAGGGGACTAGCGGGAGGGGAGACCCAGTACTTC
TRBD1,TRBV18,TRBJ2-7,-,CASSPTGGLYEQYF,TGTGCCAGCTCACCCACAGGGGGACTTTACGAGCAGTACTTC
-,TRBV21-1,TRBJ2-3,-,CAGHRDREYTDTQYF,TGTGCCGGACACCGGGACAGGGAGTATACAGATACGCAGTATTTT
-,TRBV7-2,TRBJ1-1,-,CASSLTKLRAFF,TGTGCCAGCAGCCTGACAAAGCTGCGGGCTTTCTTT
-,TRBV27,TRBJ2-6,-,CASSFMGGGANVLTF,TGTGCCAGCAGTTTTATGGGGGGAGGGGCCAACGTCCTGACTTTC
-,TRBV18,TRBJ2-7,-,CASSPRGRGIDEQYF,TGTGCCAGCTCACCACGGGGCAGGGGTATCGACGAGCAGTACTTC
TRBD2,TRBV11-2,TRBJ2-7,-,CASSLRLAGSYEQYF,TGTGCCAGCAGCTTACGACTAGCGGGATCCTACGAGCAGTACTTC
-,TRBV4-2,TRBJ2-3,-,CASSQDPPGQTPSTDTQYF,TGTGCCAGCAGCCAAGATCCCCCTGGACAGACCCCTAGCACAGATACGCAGTATTTT